Presented here are 32 T cell receptor beta chains from one specimen sequenced in a study of blood T cell repertoires in COVID-19 (dated by TCRdb to the early 2020s). Library preparation was by the immunoSEQ multiplex PCR assay. TCRdb took over this immuneACCESS table, retaining in-frame rearrangements with V and J assigned. Such tables are incomplete; in checked studies, under half of the missing clones stem from an unresolved V gene, and the remainder is unexplained. The sample contains more than 200,000 clones, roughly 89% of them found a single time. Roughly 4% of the sample comes from the top ten. The specimen was PBMCs or T cells enriched from blood (not recorded which). The source is a woman aged 25 to 39 with acute COVID-19.

The chain employs TRBV4-3 and TRBJ2-2; TRBD2 matches at 7 bases. The germline V gene encodes CDR1 LGHNA and CDR2 YSLEER. Trimming cost V 0 bases and J 5 bases; bases outside gene matches: 6. The CDR3 has 16 amino acids. The CDR3 reads CASSQDYGLVTGELFF. In DNA, the CDR3 is TGCGCCAGCAGCCAAGATTACGGACTAGTTACCGGGGAGCTGTTTTTT.

This chain uses TRBV28 with TRBJ1-1; D remains unclear. The CDR3 totals 12 residues. The V end lost 4 bases, the J end lost 4 bases, and 7 bases lay between the germline ends. CDR1 and CDR2 (germline): MDHEN, SYDVKM. The CDR3 sequence is CASSSRITEAFF. The CDR3 DNA follows: TGTGCCAGCAGTTCGAGGATCACTGAAGCTTTCTTT.

The chain combines TRBV7-8 with TRBJ2-1; 10 bases are shared with TRBD1. Germline loops: CDR1 SGHVS, CDR2 FQNEAQ. The CDR3 is made up of 15 amino acids. V gave up 3 bases and J gave up 9 bases; unmatched junction bases: 8. The CDR3: CASSFRDRGQSEQFF. The CDR3 DNA reads as TGTGCCAGCAGCTTCCGGGACAGGGGTCAGTCTGAGCAGTTCTTC.

The chain links TRBV15 to TRBJ2-5; TRBD1 agrees at 8 bases. The CDR3 has 16 residues. CDR1 is LNHNV and CDR2 is YYDKDF in the germline V gene (reference sequence). Trimming removed 0 bases from V and 4 bases from J; junction bases left unmatched: 7. CDR3: CATSRDRQGAGETQYF. The CDR3 bases are TGTGCCACCAGCAGAGATCGCCAGGGGGCAGGAGAGACCCAGTACTTC.

The DNA for the CDR3 is TGTGCCAGCAGTTTTGGGGCCAGCCTGAACACTGAAGCTTTCTTT. Translation: CASSFGASLNTEAFF. The chain has TRBV27 and TRBJ1-1, with D tentatively TRBD1 (5 bases). This CDR3 region has 15 residues. V was cut by 3 bases and J by 0 bases, with 11 bases left in between. Germline V lookup: CDR1 MNHEY, CDR2 SMNVEV (reference sequence).

This clone was counted once. This chain connects TRBV10-1 to TRBJ1-5; the match to TRBD1 covers 7 bases. Germline trimming cut 2 bases from V and 6 bases from J; bases unmatched to any gene: 4. This CDR3 is 14 amino acids long. Germline V gene data show CDR1 as WNHNN and CDR2 as SYGVQD (reference sequence). The CDR3 loop reads CASSERGRGQPQHF. The CDR3 DNA reads TGCGCCAGCAGTGAGAGGGGGCGCGGTCAGCCCCAGCATTTT.

This clone has only one observation. The V call is TRBV4-3, the J call TRBJ1-1, with TRBD1 matching over 7 bases. Germline V gives CDR1 LGHNA, CDR2 YSLEER. The junction had 1 base not matched to a gene; V was cut back by 3 bases and J by 0 bases. The CDR3 length is 14 residues. DNA of the CDR3: TGCGCCAGCAGCCAGGGACAGATGAACACTGAAGCTTTCTTT. Amino acid sequence: CASSQGQMNTEAFF.

This clone occurred a few times. The rearrangement joins TRBV19 to TRBJ1-3; D is perhaps TRBD1 (6 bases). With 1 base removed from V and 0 bases from J, the gap between germline ends came to 10 bases. This CDR3 has 16 amino acids. In germline, CDR1 is LNHDA, CDR2 SQIVND (reference sequence). CDR3 in DNA: TGTGCCAGTAGTATAGGCGGACAGTACTCTGGAAACACCATATATTTT. Translating it yields CASSIGGQYSGNTIYF. The full variable domain, with the rest looked up from reference TRBV19 and TRBJ1-3, is DGGITQSPKYLFRKEGQNVTLSCEQNLNHDAMYWYRQDPGQGLRLIYYSQIVNDFQKGDIAEGYSVSREKKESFPLTVTSAQKNPTAFYLCASSIGGQYSGNTIYFGEGSWLTVV.

The V gene is TRBV15, the J gene TRBJ1-2, with 9 bases identical to TRBD1. The CDR3 has 15 amino acids. Germline V gene sequence: CDR1 LNHNV, CDR2 YYDKDF (reference sequence). The V segment lost 5 bases and the J segment 5 bases; nucleotides outside the gene matches: 9. Here the CDR3 DNA reads TGTGCCACCAGCGGGGGTGGGACAGGGTTTTATGGCTACACCTTC. Its translation: CATSGGGTGFYGYTF.

The chain employs TRBV5-1 and TRBJ1-1; 9 positions agree with TRBD1. This CDR3 is built from 14 residues. Trimming took 4 bases from V and 6 from J; bases not matched to a gene: 7. The germline V gene has CDR1 SGHRS and CDR2 YFSETQ. The DNA of the CDR3 is TGCGCCAGCAGCCTCCGGGACAGGGAGGCTGAAGCTTTCTTT. It is translated as CASSLRDREAEAFF.

V is TRBV7-7 and J is TRBJ2-5, with 7 nucleotides matching TRBD1. The CDR3 consists of 17 residues. Losses at the gene ends were 7 bases for V and 3 bases for J; bases not matched to a gene: 17. CDR1 is SSHAT, CDR2 FNYEAQ, per germline (reference sequence). The CDR3: CASTFAPGTVLEETQYF. The CDR3 DNA reads as TGTGCCAGCACCTTCGCGCCCGGGACAGTATTAGAAGAGACCCAGTACTTC.

The rearrangement joins TRBV7-9 to TRBJ2-5, with 11 nucleotides matching TRBD2. CDR3 length equals 14 residues. Germline V gene sequence: CDR1 SEHNR, CDR2 FQNEAQ (reference sequence). Losses at the gene ends were 6 bases for V and 3 bases for J; bases not matched to a gene: 3. The CDR3 nucleotides read TGTGCCAGCAGGCCGGGACTAGCGGAAGAGACCCAGTACTTC. It encodes CASRPGLAEETQYF.

V usage is TRBV28 and J usage is TRBJ2-2; unclear D gene. Germline CDR1 MDHEN, CDR2 SYDVKM. V was cut by 10 bases and J by 0 bases, with 9 bases left in between. CDR3 length: 13 amino acids. Here the CDR3 DNA reads TGTGCCATCCCCGGTCCGAACACCGGGGAGCTGTTTTTT. This codes for CAIPGPNTGELFF.

V usage is TRBV14 and J usage is TRBJ2-6, with 9 bases that match TRBD1. There are 16 residues in the CDR3. In germline, CDR1 is SGHDN, CDR2 FVKESK. The junction had 5 bases not matched to a gene; V was cut back by 5 bases and J by 3 bases. The DNA of the CDR3 is TGTGCCAGCAGCTCCCGGGACAGGGTTGGGGCCAACGTCCTGACTTTC. This sequence encodes CASSSRDRVGANVLTF.

This chain links TRBV7-8 with TRBJ2-1, with 9 positions matching TRBD2. This CDR3 has 16 amino acids. The V segment lost 3 bases and the J segment 4 bases; nucleotides outside the gene matches: 7. The germline V gene encodes CDR1 SGHVS and CDR2 FQNEAQ. CDR3 DNA sequence: TGTGCCAGCAGCTTGGGGCTAGCGGGGAGGTACAATGAGCAGTTCTTC. This translates into CASSLGLAGRYNEQFF.

The CDR3 bases are TGTGCCAGCAGCCAAGTGGCAGTGCTAGATACGCAGTATTTT. Protein: CASSQVAVLDTQYF. V and J are TRBV14 and TRBJ2-3; D gene unclear. Per germline, CDR1 SGHDN and CDR2 FVKESK. The CDR3 is 14 residues long. The ends were cut back, 1 base at V and 5 bases at J, with 10 bases in the middle. Together with reference TRBV14 and TRBJ2-3, the CDR3 gives the full variable domain: EAGVTQFPSHSVIEKGQTVTLRCDPISGHDNLYWYRRVMGKEIKFLLHFVKESKQDESGMPNNRFLAERTGGTYSTLKVQPAELEDSGVYFCASSQVAVLDTQYFGPGTRLTVL.

The CDR3 sequence: CASRPHETGVVAYGYTF. The CDR3 DNA reads TGTGCCAGCAGACCACACGAAACAGGGGTAGTTGCCTATGGCTACACCTTC. This chain links TRBV4-2 with TRBJ1-2; 7 nucleotides match TRBD1. Per the germline V gene, CDR1 is LGHNA and CDR2 is YNFKEQ. The J segment lost 4 bases and the V segment lost 6 bases, leaving 17 bases of the junction unmatched. The CDR3 is made up of 17 amino acids.

The V and J genes are TRBV5-6 and TRBJ2-1; 12 nucleotides align to TRBD1. Germline CDR1 SGHDT, CDR2 YYEEEE. The CDR3 extends over 16 amino acids. V gave up 0 bases and J gave up 6 bases; unmatched junction bases: 4. Here the CDR3 reads CASSLGGQGAVNEQFF. The CDR3 DNA is TGTGCCAGCAGCTTGGGGGGACAGGGGGCTGTCAATGAGCAGTTCTTC.

The V gene is TRBV7-3, the J gene TRBJ2-1; TRBD2 agrees at 11 bases. The V gene end was trimmed by 5 bases and the J gene end by 10 bases; junction bases not matched to a gene: 7. The CDR3 consists of 14 residues. Germline CDR1 and CDR2: SGHTA and FQGTGA. CDR3 sequence: CASSPSLAGGEQFF. CDR3 sequence (DNA): TGTGCCAGCAGCCCCTCCCTAGCGGGGGGCGAGCAGTTCTTC.

This chain joins TRBV19 and TRBJ2-5, with TRBD2 matching 8 bases. V was pared by 2 bases and J by 4 bases, with 3 bases of the junction left unmatched. There are 14 residues in the CDR3. Per germline, CDR1 LNHDA and CDR2 SQIVND (reference sequence). The CDR3 sequence: CASSITSGGETQYF. In nucleotides, the CDR3 is TGTGCCAGTAGTATAACGAGCGGGGGAGAGACCCAGTACTTC. The full variable domain, its missing parts supplied by reference TRBV19 and TRBJ2-5, is DGGITQSPKYLFRKEGQNVTLSCEQNLNHDAMYWYRQDPGQGLRLIYYSQIVNDFQKGDIAEGYSVSREKKESFPLTVTSAQKNPTAFYLCASSITSGGETQYFGPGTRLLVL.

The chain carries TRBV20-1 and TRBJ1-2, with TRBD1 matching 9 bases. Germline trimming cut 6 bases from V and 7 bases from J; bases unmatched to any gene: 3. This CDR3 region has 11 residues. The germline V gene encodes CDR1 DFQATT and CDR2 SNEGSKA (reference sequence). The CDR3 loop reads CSAKDRGGYTF. CDR3 nucleotide sequence: TGCAGTGCCAAGGACAGGGGTGGCTACACCTTC.

The V and J genes are TRBV9 and TRBJ1-1, with D hard to call. The CDR3 totals 13 residues. V lost 0 bases and J 1 base, leaving 4 bases between the germline ends. The germline V gene encodes CDR1 SGDLS and CDR2 YYNGEE. The CDR3 here is CASSVGANTEAFF. In nucleotides, the CDR3 is TGTGCCAGCAGCGTAGGAGCGAACACTGAAGCTTTCTTT.

A single count supports this clone. This sequence joins TRBV13 and TRBJ2-2; 9 bases are a match to TRBD2. The V segment lost 2 bases and the J segment 4 bases; nucleotides outside the gene matches: 5. Germline CDR1 reads PRHDT; CDR2 reads FYEKMQ (reference sequence). This CDR3 spans 16 amino acids. CDR3: CASSLPSGGSTGELFF. CDR3 DNA: TGTGCCAGCAGCTTACCCAGCGGGGGGAGCACCGGGGAGCTGTTTTTT. Based on the CDR3 plus reference TRBV13 and TRBJ2-2, the full variable domain is AAGVIQSPRHLIKEKRETATLKCYPIPRHDTVYWYQQGPGQDPQFLISFYEKMQSDKGSIPDRFSAQQFSDYHSELNMSSLELGDSALYFCASSLPSGGSTGELFFGEGSRLTVL.

The chain combines TRBV19 with TRBJ2-2; D is perhaps TRBD2 (7 bases). V was clipped by 3 bases and J by 1 base, with 15 bases between them. This CDR3 is built from 17 residues. Germline V lookup: CDR1 LNHDA, CDR2 SQIVND (reference sequence). This CDR3 reads CASSIKGGGRNTGELFF. Here the CDR3 DNA reads TGTGCCAGTAGTATTAAGGGCGGGGGCAGGAACACCGGGGAGCTGTTTTTT.

This clone was detected only once. The chain has TRBV6-2 or TRBV6-3 and TRBJ1-2, with D maybe TRBD1 (6 bases). From germline, CDR1 is MNHEY and CDR2 SVGEGT. Trimming pared 2 bases from V and 4 bases from J, leaving 17 bases between. The CDR3 has 16 residues. CDR3 sequence: CASSYARDTSPYGYTF. Written as DNA, the CDR3 is TGTGCCAGCAGTTACGCCCGGGACACCTCACCCTATGGCTACACCTTC.

A few counts support this clone. The rearrangement uses TRBV20-1 and TRBJ1-6; TRBD1 might be the D (6 bases). The CDR3 consists of 14 residues. The ends were cut back, 3 bases at V and 7 bases at J, with 13 bases in the middle. Germline CDR1 DFQATT, CDR2 SNEGSKA (reference sequence). CDR3 in DNA: TGCAGTGCTAGTTCACAGGGATCGAATTCACCCCTCCACTTT. Protein: CSASSQGSNSPLHF.

This clone was found once. The chain is built from TRBV2 and TRBJ2-7; TRBD2 agrees at 14 bases. The CDR3 sequence is 20 residues long. Germline CDR1 is SNHLY and CDR2 is FYNNEI. V lost 9 bases to trimming and J lost 1 base; unmatched junction nucleotides: 20. The CDR3, as DNA: TGTGCCAGTCTGGGAAGCGGGACTAGCGGGGGCAAAGCAATTTCCTACGAGCAGTACTTC. It is translated as CASLGSGTSGGKAISYEQYF.

The genes are TRBV9 and TRBJ2-3; 7 bases map to TRBD2. The length of the CDR3 is 17 residues. V was pared by 4 bases and J by 3 bases, with 14 bases of the junction left unmatched. Germline values: CDR1 SGDLS, CDR2 YYNGEE. This CDR3 is CASSPRPGTKVTDTQYF. CDR3 nucleotide sequence: TGTGCCAGCAGCCCTCGTCCCGGGACTAAGGTAACAGATACGCAGTATTTT.

This clone has just one count. CDR3 residues: CASNIWDRKAFF. CDR3 in DNA: TGTGCCAGCAACATATGGGACAGGAAAGCTTTCTTT. The chain couples TRBV28 to TRBJ1-1; 8 positions match TRBD1. CDR1 and CDR2 (germline): MDHEN, SYDVKM. Losses at the gene ends were 7 bases for V and 9 bases for J; bases not matched to a gene: 7. The CDR3 has 12 amino acids.

The rearrangement uses TRBV28 and TRBJ2-5; 7 bases match TRBD2. Per the germline V gene, CDR1 is MDHEN and CDR2 is SYDVKM. The CDR3 has 13 amino acids. The ends lost 8 bases at V and 5 bases at J; junction bases unmatched: 8. CDR3 amino acids: CASWRTSRETQYF. DNA of the CDR3: TGTGCCAGCTGGAGGACTAGTCGGGAGACCCAGTACTTC.

This chain links TRBV25-1 with TRBJ2-3, with D unclear. The V end was cut by 2 bases, the J end by 6 bases, with 12 bases between. The germline gives CDR1 MGHDK, CDR2 SYGVNS. This CDR3 region has 14 residues. CDR3 sequence (DNA): TGTGCCAGCAGTGAAACGTCCCCTGAGGATACGCAGTATTTT. This sequence encodes CASSETSPEDTQYF.

V and J are TRBV19 and TRBJ2-2, with TRBD2 matching 9 bases. V shed 7 bases, J shed 5 bases, and the junction held 11 bases outside the gene matches. CDR1 LNHDA and CDR2 SQIVND come from the germline V gene (reference sequence). The CDR3 is made up of 16 amino acids. CDR3 sequence reads: CASTPVAGGPTGELFF. The CDR3 DNA reads as TGTGCCAGTACCCCCGTGGCGGGGGGGCCTACCGGGGAGCTGTTTTTT.